This TCR beta chain appears in the sequencing data of a study of blood T cell repertoires in COVID-19. Cohort 3 recovery required two negative PCRs, clearance, or symptom resolution. Generated by immunoSEQ multiplex PCR, the TCRdb table keeps only in-frame clones and is missing some. The table lists some 350,000 clones, roughly 90% of them singletons. The CDR3 is 15 amino acids long, termini counted. Comments on this clone: It is unclear where the CDR3 begins or ends on the DNA, so no DNA is shown, and the CDR3 is as TCRdb lists it.

V and J are TRBV21-1 and TRBJ2-7; TRBD1, the D gene given by the table, was not confirmed from the DNA. TRBV21-1 corresponds to a pseudogene. The receptor comes from a woman in her 30s who had recovered from COVID-19. Sequencing was performed on PBMCs or T cells enriched from blood (not recorded which). The CDR3 spells CASSVGQGNAYEQYF.